The source of this T cell receptor beta chain is a study of blood T cell repertoires in COVID-19. Study summary: Sites across the United States, Italy and Spain contributed samples from acute and convalescent COVID-19. PBMCs, B-cell-depleted T cells, or T cells were the source of the cDNA or gDNA that made up the material.

In the authors' methods: Reference gene primer amplification gave estimated nucleated cell counts. Clones were sequenced by immunoSEQ multiplex PCR, and TCRdb holds only the in-frame ones, with some missing. The V and J calls and clone size come from that table; D and trimming were worked out from the DNA. The table includes about 15,000 clones, approximately 88% detected once. Trimming stripped 5 bases from V and 9 bases from J, with 26 bases between. CDR3 size: 17 residues. Germline V CDR1 and CDR2: SGHNT, YENEEA. The specimen sequenced was peripheral blood. The receptor comes from a human donor in a cohort sampled during active COVID-19. This chain joins TRBV11-3 and TRBJ2-1; possible D gene TRBD2, 6 bases. The CDR3 nucleotides are TGTGCCAGCAGCCCCCGGGGGAGCGGGCGTCCTAACGGTGAGCAGTTCTTC. It codes for CASSPRGSGRPNGEQFF.